Shown below are 27 T cell receptor beta chains from a single sample sequenced in a study of T cell changes during pregnancy in multiple sclerosis. Some clones are missing from TCRdb's copy, which holds only in-frame ones; the method was immunoSEQ multiplex PCR. The table has 90,000 to 95,000 clones, almost 95% seen once. The sequencing here drew on peripheral blood, taken in the third trimester of pregnancy. Source of these receptors: a female donor with multiple sclerosis, enrolled in a pregnancy study.

The chain is built from TRBV7-8 and TRBJ2-1, with a tentative D call TRBD1 (7 bases). CDR1 is SGHVS and CDR2 is FQNEAQ in the germline V gene. V dropped 3 bases and J dropped 10 bases, with 16 bases sitting between them. CDR3 length: 14 amino acids. The CDR3 region is CASSLDRRAGEQFF. CDR3 coding DNA: TGTGCCAGCAGCTTGGACAGGAGGGCTGGGGAGCAGTTCTTC. The full variable domain, with the rest looked up from reference TRBV7-8 and TRBJ2-1, is GAGVSQSPRYKVAKRGQDVALRCDPISGHVSLFWYQQALGQGPEFLTYFQNEAQLDKSGLPSDRFFAERPEGSVSTLKIQRTQQEDSAVYLCASSLDRRAGEQFFGPGTRLTVL.

The chain carries TRBV15 and TRBJ1-5; no definite D call. Germline V gene data show CDR1 as LNHNV and CDR2 as YYDKDF (reference sequence). Trimming took 11 bases from V and 7 from J, leaving 21 bases between them. This CDR3 has 14 amino acids. The CDR3 sequence is CACAVGRARQPQHF. CDR3 nucleotide sequence: TGTGCCTGTGCGGTTGGGAGGGCGCGGCAGCCCCAGCATTTT.

The chain carries TRBV6-5 and TRBJ2-7; 8 nucleotides align to TRBD1. V dropped 2 bases and J dropped 8; count of bases not matched to a gene: 5. The germline V gene encodes CDR1 MNHEY and CDR2 SVGAGI. The CDR3 sequence is 13 residues long. The CDR3 reads CASSYPGQGKQYF. The DNA of the CDR3 is TGTGCCAGCAGTTACCCTGGACAGGGAAAGCAGTACTTC.

The V gene is TRBV7-9, the J gene TRBJ1-4; 7 bases match TRBD1. The CDR3 is made up of 14 amino acids. Germline V gives CDR1 SEHNR, CDR2 FQNEAQ (reference sequence). Unmatched junction bases numbered 8, after V lost 5 bases and J lost 8 bases. As DNA, the CDR3 is TGTGCCAGCAGCATGACAGGGTTTAACGAAAAACTGTTTTTT. Its protein is CASSMTGFNEKLFF.

The rearrangement links TRBV28 to TRBJ1-4; 8 bases are a match to TRBD1. V gave up 5 bases and J gave up 8 bases; unmatched junction bases: 10. Germline loops: CDR1 MDHEN, CDR2 SYDVKM. CDR3 length equals 15 residues. CDR3 protein: CASSLPGGAGEKLFF. The CDR3, as DNA: TGTGCCAGCAGTCTTCCAGGGGGCGCGGGAGAAAAACTGTTTTTT.

The chain joins TRBV28 to TRBJ1-5; tentative D call: TRBD1 (6 bases). This CDR3 region has 17 residues. The V gene lost 3 bases and the J gene lost 5 bases, with 20 bases spanning the gap. Germline CDR1 is MDHEN and CDR2 is SYDVKM. The CDR3 nucleotides are TGTGCCAGCAGTTTCCCTTTCGCGGGGGCAATCGATCAGCCCCAGCATTTT. This sequence encodes CASSFPFAGAIDQPQHF.

V gene TRBV10-3 combines with J gene TRBJ2-7; maybe TRBD2 (6 bases). Germline V gene data show CDR1 as ENHRY and CDR2 as SYGVKD. The CDR3 totals 15 residues. Deletions cut 6 bases from V and 3 bases from J, with 18 bases between. Here the CDR3 DNA reads TGTGCCATCAGGCTCGACGGGAGTCCCCACTACGAGCAGTACTTC. Its protein is CAIRLDGSPHYEQYF.

The chain joins TRBV7-9 to TRBJ2-3; D perhaps matches TRBD2 (5 bases). Trimming removed 3 bases from V and 0 bases from J, with 7 bases in between. The CDR3 sequence is 14 residues long. Germline V CDR1 and CDR2: SEHNR, FQNEAQ (reference sequence). In DNA form, the CDR3 reads TGTGCCAGCAGCTTGGGAGACAGCACAGATACGCAGTATTTT. This translates into CASSLGDSTDTQYF.

The chain is built from TRBV5-8 and TRBJ2-5; 9 nucleotides line up with TRBD2. V trimming: 4 bases; J trimming: 2 bases; junction bases outside the gene matches: 6. The CDR3 is made up of 15 amino acids. Per the germline V gene, CDR1 is SGHTS and CDR2 is YDEGEE. The CDR3 sequence is CASSQSGRIQETQYF. CDR3 bases: TGTGCCAGCAGCCAAAGCGGGAGGATTCAAGAGACCCAGTACTTC.

This chain links TRBV9 with TRBJ2-3; TRBD2 aligns across 8 bases. CDR1 is SGDLS and CDR2 is YYNGEE in the germline V gene. V was clipped by 3 bases and J by 3 bases; unmatched bases: 9. This CDR3 spans 16 amino acids. CDR3 in amino acids: CASSGVGAGETDTQYF. The DNA of the CDR3 is TGTGCCAGCAGCGGAGTAGGAGCGGGAGAGACAGATACGCAGTATTTT.

V usage is TRBV2 and J usage is TRBJ1-2, with D unresolved. Germline values: CDR1 SNHLY, CDR2 FYNNEI. This CDR3 spans 16 amino acids. The V end was cut by 0 bases, the J end by 7 bases, with 18 bases between. The chain's CDR3 is CASSEARRGESGGYTF. DNA for the CDR3: TGTGCCAGCAGTGAAGCGAGACGCGGAGAATCGGGTGGCTACACCTTC.

V is TRBV7-2 and J is TRBJ2-4, with TRBD1 as a possible D gene (5 bases). Per germline, CDR1 SGHTA and CDR2 FQGNSA. Trimming left V 3 bases short and J 0 bases short, with 9 bases between. The CDR3 consists of 15 residues. The CDR3 DNA reads TGTGCCAGCAGCTTTCAACAGGTAGCCAAAAACATTCAGTACTTC. Amino acid sequence: CASSFQQVAKNIQYF.

Only a few counts were recorded for this clone. The rearrangement uses TRBV29-1 and TRBJ2-6; D is uncertain. The CDR3 is made up of 16 amino acids. The germline V gene encodes CDR1 SQVTM and CDR2 ANQGSEA. V was clipped by 0 bases and J by 2 bases, with 11 bases between them. CDR3 sequence reads: CSVEESGSTGANVLTF. Here the CDR3 DNA reads TGCAGCGTTGAAGAGTCCGGGTCCACTGGGGCCAACGTCCTGACTTTC.

This sequence joins TRBV10-2 and TRBJ2-7; TRBD2 matches 8 bases. Per the germline V gene, CDR1 is WSHSY and CDR2 is SAAADI. J was trimmed by 0 bases and V by 1 base; bases with no gene match: 2. There are 15 residues in the CDR3. The CDR3 coding sequence is TGCGCCAGCAGTGAGTTGGGACTAGGCTCCTACGAGCAGTACTTC. It codes for CASSELGLGSYEQYF.

The chain is built from TRBV30 and TRBJ2-7, with TRBD1 as a possible D gene (7 bases). Germline CDR1 reads GTSNPN; CDR2 reads SVGIG (reference sequence). CDR3 size: 12 residues. CDR3: CAGGRGRYEQYF. DNA for the CDR3: TGTGCGGGCGGCAGGGGGAGGTACGAGCAGTACTTC.

CDR3 DNA sequence: TGTGCCAGCAGTACACAGGGGCCAGGCAATCAGCCCCAGCATTTT. It is translated as CASSTQGPGNQPQHF. V gene TRBV28 combines with J gene TRBJ1-5; TRBD1 aligns across 7 bases. The CDR3 length is 15 residues. V lost 5 bases, J lost 2 bases, and 6 bases stayed unmatched. The germline CDR1 and CDR2 sequences are MDHEN and SYDVKM.

For the CDR3, the DNA is TGTGCCAGCGCCCTACAGGGGGCGGGCGAGCAGTACTTC. Protein: CASALQGAGEQYF. The chain recombines TRBV27 with TRBJ2-7; TRBD1 matches at 9 bases. The length of the CDR3 is 13 residues. Germline assignment: CDR1 MNHEY and CDR2 SMNVEV (reference sequence). V lost 8 bases and J lost 6; bases outside the gene matches: 8.

This clone was seen once. The gene calls are TRBV27 and TRBJ1-5, with a possible D match to TRBD1 (5 bases). The CDR3 consists of 13 residues. CDR1 is MNHEY and CDR2 is SMNVEV in the germline V gene (reference sequence). The V gene lost 6 bases and the J gene lost 6 bases, with 12 bases spanning the gap. CDR3 sequence: CASSLTVIQPQHF. The CDR3 bases are TGTGCCAGCAGCCTGACAGTAATTCAGCCCCAGCATTTT.

The chain joins TRBV7-2 to TRBJ2-2, with D perhaps matching TRBD1 (5 bases). Trimming removed 1 base from V and 4 bases from J, with 13 bases in between. This CDR3 comprises 16 residues. Germline V gene lookup returns CDR1 SGHTA and CDR2 FQGNSA. The DNA of the CDR3 is TGTGCCAGCAGCTTAGGACAGAGACTGGGCACCGGGGAGCTGTTTTTT. Encoded protein: CASSLGQRLGTGELFF.

This CDR3 reads CASSLVSPYEQYF. The CDR3 bases are TGTGCCAGCAGTTTAGTAAGCCCCTACGAGCAGTACTTC. The chain recombines TRBV28 with TRBJ2-7; D is unresolved. The CDR3 loop spans 13 amino acids. V lost 2 bases to trimming and J lost 2 bases, with 7 bases between them. CDR1 is MDHEN, CDR2 SYDVKM, per germline. The full variable domain, rest sourced from reference TRBV28 and TRBJ2-7, is DVKVTQSSRYLVKRTGEKVFLECVQDMDHENMFWYRQDPGLGLRLIYFSYDVKMKEKGDIPEGYSVSREKKERFSLILESASTNQTSMYLCASSLVSPYEQYFGPGTRLTVT.

The rearrangement links TRBV5-4 to TRBJ1-2, with 9 bases matching TRBD1. This CDR3 comprises 16 residues. Losses at the gene ends were 4 bases for V and 4 bases for J; bases not matched to a gene: 11. CDR1 is SGHNT, CDR2 YYREEE, per germline (reference sequence). DNA of the CDR3: TGTGCCAGCAGCCACCCCCTAAACAGGGGGCCCTATGGCTACACCTTC. Translating it yields CASSHPLNRGPYGYTF.

V is TRBV9 and J is TRBJ1-3; 9 bases match TRBD1. Looked up from germline, CDR1 is SGDLS and CDR2 is YYNGEE. There are 15 residues in the CDR3. V lost 1 base and J lost 2; bases outside the gene matches: 1. The DNA for the CDR3 is TGTGCCAGCAGCGTACGGGACAGGGCTGGAAACACCATATATTTT. Residues: CASSVRDRAGNTIYF.

This clone was found once. The chain combines TRBV9 with TRBJ2-3; 8 bases fit TRBD2. Germline V lookup: CDR1 SGDLS, CDR2 YYNGEE. The CDR3 contains 15 residues. V dropped 4 bases and J dropped 1; count of bases not matched to a gene: 5. In DNA form, the CDR3 reads TGTGCCAGCAGCCCCCCGGGACTAGGCACAGATACGCAGTATTTT. It codes for CASSPPGLGTDTQYF.

The chain recombines TRBV5-1 with TRBJ2-4; D remains unclear. Trimming removed 5 bases at V and 6 bases at J, with 6 bases between. The V gene's germline CDR1 is SGHRS and CDR2 YFSETQ. The CDR3 is 11 amino acids. This chain's CDR3 is CASRAGNIQYF. In DNA, the CDR3 is TGCGCCAGCAGGGCAGGAAACATTCAGTACTTC.

The chain combines TRBV7-2 with TRBJ1-1; D is perhaps TRBD1 (5 bases). Deletions cut 3 bases from V and 0 bases from J, with 8 bases between. The CDR3 is 14 amino acids. Per the germline V gene, CDR1 is SGHTA and CDR2 is FQGNSA. CDR3 nucleotides: TGTGCCAGCAGCTTTGGACACCTGAACACTGAAGCTTTCTTT. It encodes CASSFGHLNTEAFF.

The table lists this clone with a few counts. The V gene is TRBV28, the J gene TRBJ2-5; a possible D gene is TRBD1 (5 bases). This CDR3 is built from 12 residues. The germline V gene encodes CDR1 MDHEN and CDR2 SYDVKM. Trimming removed 5 bases from V and 5 bases from J, with 9 bases in between. The CDR3 sequence is CASSAGLETQYF. The DNA for the CDR3 is TGTGCCAGCAGTGCAGGGTTGGAGACCCAGTACTTC. The whole variable domain, filled in from reference TRBV28 and TRBJ2-5, reads DVKVTQSSRYLVKRTGEKVFLECVQDMDHENMFWYRQDPGLGLRLIYFSYDVKMKEKGDIPEGYSVSREKKERFSLILESASTNQTSMYLCASSAGLETQYFGPGTRLLVL.

The rearrangement uses TRBV27 and TRBJ1-5; TRBD1 aligns across 8 bases. V gave up 5 bases and J gave up 2 bases; unmatched junction bases: 14. Per the germline V gene, CDR1 is MNHEY and CDR2 is SMNVEV (reference sequence). This CDR3 comprises 18 residues. The CDR3 spells CASSPLLPGTGGNQPQHF. Here the CDR3 DNA reads TGTGCCAGCAGTCCCTTGTTACCCGGGACAGGAGGCAATCAGCCCCAGCATTTT.